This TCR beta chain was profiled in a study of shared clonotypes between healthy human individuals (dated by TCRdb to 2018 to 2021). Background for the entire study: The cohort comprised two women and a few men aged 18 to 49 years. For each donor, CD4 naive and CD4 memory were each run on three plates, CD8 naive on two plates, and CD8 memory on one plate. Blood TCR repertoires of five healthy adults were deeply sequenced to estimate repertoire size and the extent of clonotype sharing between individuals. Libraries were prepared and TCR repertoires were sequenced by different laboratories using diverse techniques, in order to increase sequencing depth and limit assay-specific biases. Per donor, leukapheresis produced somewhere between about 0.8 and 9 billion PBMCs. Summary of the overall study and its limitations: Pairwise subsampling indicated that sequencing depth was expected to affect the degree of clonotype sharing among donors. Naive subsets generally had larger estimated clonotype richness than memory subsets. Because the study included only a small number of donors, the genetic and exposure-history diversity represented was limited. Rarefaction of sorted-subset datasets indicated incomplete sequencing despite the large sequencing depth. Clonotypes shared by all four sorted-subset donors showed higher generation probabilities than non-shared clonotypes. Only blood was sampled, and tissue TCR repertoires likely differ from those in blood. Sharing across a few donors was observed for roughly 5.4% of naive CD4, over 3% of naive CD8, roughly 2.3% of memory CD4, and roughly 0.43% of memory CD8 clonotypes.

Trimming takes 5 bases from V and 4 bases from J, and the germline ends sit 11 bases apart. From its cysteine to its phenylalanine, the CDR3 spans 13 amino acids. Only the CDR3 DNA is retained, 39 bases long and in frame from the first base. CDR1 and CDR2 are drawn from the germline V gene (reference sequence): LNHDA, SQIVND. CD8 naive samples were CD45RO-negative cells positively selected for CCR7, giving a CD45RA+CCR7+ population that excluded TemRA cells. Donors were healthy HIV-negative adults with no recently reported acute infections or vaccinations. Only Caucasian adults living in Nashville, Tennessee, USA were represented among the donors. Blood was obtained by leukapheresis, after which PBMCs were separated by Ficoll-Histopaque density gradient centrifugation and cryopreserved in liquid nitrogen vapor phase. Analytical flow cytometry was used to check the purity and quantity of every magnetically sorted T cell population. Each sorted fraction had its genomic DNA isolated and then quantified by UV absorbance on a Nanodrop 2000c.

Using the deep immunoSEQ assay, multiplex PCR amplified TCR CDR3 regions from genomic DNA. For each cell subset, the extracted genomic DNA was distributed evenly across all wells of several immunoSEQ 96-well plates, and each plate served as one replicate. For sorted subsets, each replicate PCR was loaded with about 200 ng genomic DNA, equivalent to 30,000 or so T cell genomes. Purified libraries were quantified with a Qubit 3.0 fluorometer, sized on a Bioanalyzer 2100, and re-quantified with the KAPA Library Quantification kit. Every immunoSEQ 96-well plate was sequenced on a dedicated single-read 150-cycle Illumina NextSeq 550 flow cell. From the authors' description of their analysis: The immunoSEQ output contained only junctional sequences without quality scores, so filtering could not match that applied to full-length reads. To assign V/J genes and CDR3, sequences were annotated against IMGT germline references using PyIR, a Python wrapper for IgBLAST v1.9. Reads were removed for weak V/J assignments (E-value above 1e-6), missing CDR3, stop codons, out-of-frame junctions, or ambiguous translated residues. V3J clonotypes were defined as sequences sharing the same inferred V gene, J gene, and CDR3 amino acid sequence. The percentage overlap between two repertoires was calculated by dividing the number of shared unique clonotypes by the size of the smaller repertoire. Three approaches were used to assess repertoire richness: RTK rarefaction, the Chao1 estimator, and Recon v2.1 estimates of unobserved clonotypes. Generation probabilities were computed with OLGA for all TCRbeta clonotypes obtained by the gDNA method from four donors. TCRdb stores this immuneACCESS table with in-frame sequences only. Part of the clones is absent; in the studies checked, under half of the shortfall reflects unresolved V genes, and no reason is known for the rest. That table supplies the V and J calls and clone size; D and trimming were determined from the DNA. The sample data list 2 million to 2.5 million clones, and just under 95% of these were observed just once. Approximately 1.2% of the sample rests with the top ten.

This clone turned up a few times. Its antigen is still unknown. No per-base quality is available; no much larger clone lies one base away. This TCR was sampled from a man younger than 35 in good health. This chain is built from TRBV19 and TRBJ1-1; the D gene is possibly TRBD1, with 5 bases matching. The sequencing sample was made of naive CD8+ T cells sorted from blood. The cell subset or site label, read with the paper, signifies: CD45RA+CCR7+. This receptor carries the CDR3 CASSFQGSTEAFF. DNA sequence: TGTGCCAGTAGTTTTCAGGGAAGCACTGAAGCTTTCTTT.